Listed here is a single T cell receptor beta chain. Antigen: not known. Other DNA sequences in the sample encode the same CDR3. There are 13 residues in the CDR3. The V end lost 1 base, the J end lost 2 bases, and 7 bases lay between the germline ends. Looked up from germline, CDR1 is SGHRS and CDR2 is YFSETQ. Repertoires were generated with immunoSEQ multiplex PCR, while TCRdb's copy carries only in-frame clones and drops some. This table holds over 200,000 clones, roughly 88% found once. The data were obtained in a study of Ad26.COV2.S vaccination and SARS-CoV-2 variants. About the research overall: Participants got Ad26.COV2.S intramuscularly, once or twice 56 days apart.

The treatment is: about 20 received Ad26.COV2.S at low or high dose, single or two shots; 5 received placebo; per-sample allocation not given. Material that was analyzed had been drawn on day 63 after the first vaccine or placebo injection. The study's findings and limits: An underestimation of total T cell responses may have resulted from the TCR breadth and depth analyses. Following vaccination, spike-specific CD8+ and CD4+ T cell responses reportedly exhibited substantial breadth.

J is TRBJ2-7 and V is TRBV5-1; possibly TRBD1 or TRBD2 for D (5 bases each). This receptor was taken from a person aged 18-65 years who received the Ad26.COV2.S COVID-19 vaccine or a placebo. The sequencing here drew on peripheral blood, taken in a trial of Ad26.COV2.S vaccine versus placebo. CDR3 DNA sequence: TGCGCCAGCAGCTTGCGGGGCACCTACGAGCAGTACTTC. Translating gives CASSLRGTYEQYF.